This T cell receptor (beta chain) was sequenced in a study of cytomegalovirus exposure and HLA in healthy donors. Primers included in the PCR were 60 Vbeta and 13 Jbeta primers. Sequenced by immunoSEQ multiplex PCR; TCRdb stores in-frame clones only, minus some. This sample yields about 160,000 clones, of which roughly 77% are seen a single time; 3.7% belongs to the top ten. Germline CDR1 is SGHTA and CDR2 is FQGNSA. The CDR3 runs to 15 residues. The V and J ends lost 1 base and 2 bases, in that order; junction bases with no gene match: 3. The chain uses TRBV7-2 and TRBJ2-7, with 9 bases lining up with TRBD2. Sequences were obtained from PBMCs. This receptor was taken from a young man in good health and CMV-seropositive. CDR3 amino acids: CASSLGSGGPYEQYF. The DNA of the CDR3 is TGTGCCAGCAGCTTAGGTAGCGGGGGTCCCTACGAGCAGTACTTC. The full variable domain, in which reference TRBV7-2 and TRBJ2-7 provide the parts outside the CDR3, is GAGVSQSPSNKVTEKGKDVELRCDPISGHTALYWYRQSLGQGLEFLIYFQGNSAPDKSGLPSDRFSAERTGGSVSTLTIQRTQQEDSAVYLCASSLGSGGPYEQYFGPGTRLTVT.